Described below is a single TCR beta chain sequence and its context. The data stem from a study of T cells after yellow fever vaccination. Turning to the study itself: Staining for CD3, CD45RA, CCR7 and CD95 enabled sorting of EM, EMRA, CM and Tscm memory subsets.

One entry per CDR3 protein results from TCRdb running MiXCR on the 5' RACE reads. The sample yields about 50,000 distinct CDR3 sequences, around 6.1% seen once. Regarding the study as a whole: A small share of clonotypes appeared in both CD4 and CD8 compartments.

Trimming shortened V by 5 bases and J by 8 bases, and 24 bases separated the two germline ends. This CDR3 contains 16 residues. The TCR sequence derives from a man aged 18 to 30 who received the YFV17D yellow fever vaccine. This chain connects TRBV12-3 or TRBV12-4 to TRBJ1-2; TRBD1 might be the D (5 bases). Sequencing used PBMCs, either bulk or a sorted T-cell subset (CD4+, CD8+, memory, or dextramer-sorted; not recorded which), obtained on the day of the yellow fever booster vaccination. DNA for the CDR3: TGTGCCAGCAGTCCCCGGGACGGCGAAAATTATCTGGGCTACACCTTC. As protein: CASSPRDGENYLGYTF.